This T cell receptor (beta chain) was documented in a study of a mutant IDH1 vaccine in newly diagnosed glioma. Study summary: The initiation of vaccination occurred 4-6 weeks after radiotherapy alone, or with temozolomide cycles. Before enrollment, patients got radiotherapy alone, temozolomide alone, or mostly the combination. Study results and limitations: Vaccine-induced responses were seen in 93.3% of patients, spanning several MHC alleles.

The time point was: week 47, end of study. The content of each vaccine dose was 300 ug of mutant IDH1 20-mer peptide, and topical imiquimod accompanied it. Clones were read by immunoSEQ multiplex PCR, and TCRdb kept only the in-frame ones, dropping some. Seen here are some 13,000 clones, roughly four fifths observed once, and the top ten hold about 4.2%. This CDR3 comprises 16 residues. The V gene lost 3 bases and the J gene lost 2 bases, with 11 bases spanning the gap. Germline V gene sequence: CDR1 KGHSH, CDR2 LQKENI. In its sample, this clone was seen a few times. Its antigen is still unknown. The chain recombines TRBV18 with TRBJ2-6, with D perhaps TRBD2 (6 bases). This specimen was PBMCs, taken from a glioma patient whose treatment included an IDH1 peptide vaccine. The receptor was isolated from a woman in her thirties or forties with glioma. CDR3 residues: CASSPGGAPGANVLTF. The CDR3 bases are TGTGCCAGCTCACCGGGGGGAGCACCTGGGGCCAACGTCCTGACTTTC.